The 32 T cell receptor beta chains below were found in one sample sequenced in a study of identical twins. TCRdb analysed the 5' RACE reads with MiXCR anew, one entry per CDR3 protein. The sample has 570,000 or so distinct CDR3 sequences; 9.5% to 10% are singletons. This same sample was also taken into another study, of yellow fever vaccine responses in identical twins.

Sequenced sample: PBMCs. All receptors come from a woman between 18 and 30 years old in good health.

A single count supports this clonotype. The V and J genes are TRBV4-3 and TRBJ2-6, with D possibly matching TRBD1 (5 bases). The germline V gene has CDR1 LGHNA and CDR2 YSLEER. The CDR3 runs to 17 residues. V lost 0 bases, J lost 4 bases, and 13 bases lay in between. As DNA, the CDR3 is TGCGCCAGCAGCCAAGATCATAAACAGGCGGGGGCCAACGTCCTGACTTTC. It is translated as CASSQDHKQAGANVLTF.

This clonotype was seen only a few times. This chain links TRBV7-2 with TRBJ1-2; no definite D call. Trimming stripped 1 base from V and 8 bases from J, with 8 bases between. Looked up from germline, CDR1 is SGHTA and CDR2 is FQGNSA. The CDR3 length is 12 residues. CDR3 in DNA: TGTGCCAGCAGCTTAGGGACGAAAGGCTACACCTTC. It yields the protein CASSLGTKGYTF.

The CDR3 is CASSMDQGYTF. The CDR3 nucleotides read TGTGCCAGCAGCATGGACCAGGGGTACACCTTC. The V gene is TRBV7-9, the J gene TRBJ1-2, with D tentatively TRBD1 (6 bases). CDR1 and CDR2 (germline): SEHNR, FQNEAQ (reference sequence). The CDR3 is 11 residues long. V shed 5 bases and J shed 11 bases, with 12 bases lying between them.

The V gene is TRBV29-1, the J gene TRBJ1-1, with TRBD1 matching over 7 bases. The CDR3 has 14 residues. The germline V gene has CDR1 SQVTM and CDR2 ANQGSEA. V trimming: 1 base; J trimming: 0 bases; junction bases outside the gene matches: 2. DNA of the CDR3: TGCAGCGTTGAAGGGGGACAGATGAACACTGAAGCTTTCTTT. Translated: CSVEGGQMNTEAFF.

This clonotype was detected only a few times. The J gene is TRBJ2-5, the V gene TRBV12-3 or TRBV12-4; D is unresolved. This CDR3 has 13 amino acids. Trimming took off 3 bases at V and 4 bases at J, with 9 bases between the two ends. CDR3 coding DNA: TGTGCCAGCAGTTTCAGTAGATCAGAGACCCAGTACTTC. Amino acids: CASSFSRSETQYF.

CDR3 DNA: TGTGCCAGCAGCGTAGGGGCTGGGTGGGAGCAGTACTTC. Translated, it gives CASSVGAGWEQYF. The rearrangement joins TRBV9 to TRBJ2-7, with D unclear. Germline CDR1 and CDR2: SGDLS and YYNGEE. CDR3 size: 13 residues. The V end lost 0 bases, the J end lost 7 bases, and 11 bases lay between the germline ends. Based on the CDR3 plus reference TRBV9 and TRBJ2-7, the full variable domain is DSGVTQTPKHLITATGQRVTLRCSPRSGDLSVYWYQQSLDQGLQFLIQYYNGEERAKGNILERFSAQQFPDLHSELNLSSLELGDSALYFCASSVGAGWEQYFGPGTRLTVT.

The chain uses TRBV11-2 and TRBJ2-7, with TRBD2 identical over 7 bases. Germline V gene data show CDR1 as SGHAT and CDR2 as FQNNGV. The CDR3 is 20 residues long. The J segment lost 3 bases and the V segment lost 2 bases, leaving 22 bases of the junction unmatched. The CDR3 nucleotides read TGTGCCAGCAGCTTACAAATTAGTGGTGGCGGGAGTCAATCTCTCTACGAGCAGTACTTC. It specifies CASSLQISGGGSQSLYEQYF. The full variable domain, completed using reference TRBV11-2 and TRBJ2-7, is EAGVAQSPRYKIIEKRQSVAFWCNPISGHATLYWYQQILGQGPKLLIQFQNNGVVDDSQLPKDRFSAERLKGVDSTLKIQPAKLEDSAVYLCASSLQISGGGSQSLYEQYFGPGTRLTVT.

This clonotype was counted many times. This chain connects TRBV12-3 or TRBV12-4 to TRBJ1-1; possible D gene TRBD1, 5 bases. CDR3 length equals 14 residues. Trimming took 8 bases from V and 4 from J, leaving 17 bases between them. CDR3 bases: TGTGCCAGCCACACCGCAGGGTACTTCACTGAAGCTTTCTTT. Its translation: CASHTAGYFTEAFF.

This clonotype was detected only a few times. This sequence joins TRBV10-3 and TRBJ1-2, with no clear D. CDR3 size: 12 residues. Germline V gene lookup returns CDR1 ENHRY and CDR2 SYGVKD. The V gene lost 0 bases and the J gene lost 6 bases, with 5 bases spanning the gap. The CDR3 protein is CAISESGDGYTF. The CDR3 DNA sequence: TGTGCCATCAGTGAGTCGGGCGATGGCTACACCTTC.

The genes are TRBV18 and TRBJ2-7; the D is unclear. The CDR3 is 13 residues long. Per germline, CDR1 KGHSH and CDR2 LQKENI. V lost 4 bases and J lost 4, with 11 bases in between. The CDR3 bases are TGTGCCAGCTCACGGGTAGCCCGATACGAGCAGTACTTC. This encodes CASSRVARYEQYF.

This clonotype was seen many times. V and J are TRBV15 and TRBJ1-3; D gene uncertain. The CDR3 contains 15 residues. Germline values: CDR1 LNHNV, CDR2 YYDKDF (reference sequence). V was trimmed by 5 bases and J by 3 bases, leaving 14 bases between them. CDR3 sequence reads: CATSPLPTVGNTIYF. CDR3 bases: TGTGCCACCAGCCCCCTCCCTACGGTTGGAAACACCATATATTTT. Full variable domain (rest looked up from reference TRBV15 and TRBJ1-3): DAMVIQNPRYQVTQFGKPVTLSCSQTLNHNVMYWYQQKSSQAPKLLFHYYDKDFNNEADTPDNFQSRRPNTSFCFLDIRSPGLGDTAMYLCATSPLPTVGNTIYFGEGSWLTVV.

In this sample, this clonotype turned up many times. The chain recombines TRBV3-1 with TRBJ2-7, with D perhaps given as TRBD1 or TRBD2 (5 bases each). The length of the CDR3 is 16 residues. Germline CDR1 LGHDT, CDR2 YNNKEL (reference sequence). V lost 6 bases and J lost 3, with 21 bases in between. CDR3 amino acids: CASSEEKGTLFYEQYF. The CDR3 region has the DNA TGTGCCAGCAGTGAAGAGAAGGGGACCCTTTTCTACGAGCAGTACTTC.

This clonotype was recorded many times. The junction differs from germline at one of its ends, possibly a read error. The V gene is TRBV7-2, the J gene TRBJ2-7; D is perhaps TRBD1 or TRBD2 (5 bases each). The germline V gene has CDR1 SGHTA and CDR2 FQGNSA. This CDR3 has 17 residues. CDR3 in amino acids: CASSIASGQLPSYEQYF. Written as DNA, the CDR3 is TGTGCCAGCAGCATAGCGTCTGGACAACTCCCCTCCTACGAGCAGTACTTC.

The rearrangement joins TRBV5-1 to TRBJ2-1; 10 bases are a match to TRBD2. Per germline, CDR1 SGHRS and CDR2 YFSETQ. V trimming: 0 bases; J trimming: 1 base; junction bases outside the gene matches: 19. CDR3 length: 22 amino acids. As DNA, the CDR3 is TGCGCCAGCAGCTTGGTGTGGATAGCGGGAGGTCCTCAGGGATTGTCCTACAATGAGCAGTTCTTC. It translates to CASSLVWIAGGPQGLSYNEQFF.

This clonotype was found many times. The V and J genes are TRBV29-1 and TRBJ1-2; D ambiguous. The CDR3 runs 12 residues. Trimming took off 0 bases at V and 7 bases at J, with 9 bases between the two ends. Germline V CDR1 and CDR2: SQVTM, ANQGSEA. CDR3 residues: CSVEEEGSGYTF. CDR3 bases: TGCAGCGTTGAAGAAGAGGGAAGTGGCTACACCTTC.

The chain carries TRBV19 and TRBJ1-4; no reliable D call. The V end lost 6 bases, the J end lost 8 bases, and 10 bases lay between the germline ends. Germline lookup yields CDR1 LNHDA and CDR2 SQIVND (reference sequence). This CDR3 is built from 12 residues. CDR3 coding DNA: TGTGCCAGTAGGGCAGGTAGCGAAAAACTGTTTTTT. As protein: CASRAGSEKLFF.

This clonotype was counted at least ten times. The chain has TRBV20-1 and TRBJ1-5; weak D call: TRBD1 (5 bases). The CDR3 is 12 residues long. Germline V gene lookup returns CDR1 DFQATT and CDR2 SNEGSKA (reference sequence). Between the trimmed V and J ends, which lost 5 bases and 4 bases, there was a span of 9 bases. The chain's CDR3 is CSAGDGNQPQHF. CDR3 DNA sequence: TGCAGTGCTGGGGACGGAAATCAGCCCCAGCATTTT.

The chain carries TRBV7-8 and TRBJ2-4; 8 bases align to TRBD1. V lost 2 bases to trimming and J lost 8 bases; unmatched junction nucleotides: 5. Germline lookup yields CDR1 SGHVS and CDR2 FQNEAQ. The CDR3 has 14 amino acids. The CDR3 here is CASSLRTGLYIQYF. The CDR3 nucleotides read TGTGCCAGCAGCTTAAGGACAGGGTTGTACATTCAGTACTTC.

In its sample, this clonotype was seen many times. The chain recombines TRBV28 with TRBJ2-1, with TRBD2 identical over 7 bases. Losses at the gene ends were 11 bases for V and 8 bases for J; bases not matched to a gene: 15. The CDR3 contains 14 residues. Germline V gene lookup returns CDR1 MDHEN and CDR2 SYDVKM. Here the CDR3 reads CAATSASIRDEQFF. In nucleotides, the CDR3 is TGTGCCGCCACTAGCGCCTCCATTAGGGATGAGCAGTTCTTC. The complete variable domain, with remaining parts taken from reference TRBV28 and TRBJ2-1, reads DVKVTQSSRYLVKRTGEKVFLECVQDMDHENMFWYRQDPGLGLRLIYFSYDVKMKEKGDIPEGYSVSREKKERFSLILESASTNQTSMYLCAATSASIRDEQFFGPGTRLTVL.

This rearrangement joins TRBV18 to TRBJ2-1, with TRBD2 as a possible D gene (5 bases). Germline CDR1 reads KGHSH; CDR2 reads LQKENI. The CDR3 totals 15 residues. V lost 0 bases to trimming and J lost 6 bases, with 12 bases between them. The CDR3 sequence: CASSPPSLVVNEQFF. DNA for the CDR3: TGTGCCAGCTCACCACCGTCACTAGTAGTCAATGAGCAGTTCTTC.

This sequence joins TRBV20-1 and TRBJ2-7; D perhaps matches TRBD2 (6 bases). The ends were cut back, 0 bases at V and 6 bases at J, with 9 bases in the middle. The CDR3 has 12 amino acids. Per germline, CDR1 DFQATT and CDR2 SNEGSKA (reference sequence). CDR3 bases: TGCAGTGCTAGAGAGGGACTGAGCGAGCAGTACTTC. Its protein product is CSAREGLSEQYF.

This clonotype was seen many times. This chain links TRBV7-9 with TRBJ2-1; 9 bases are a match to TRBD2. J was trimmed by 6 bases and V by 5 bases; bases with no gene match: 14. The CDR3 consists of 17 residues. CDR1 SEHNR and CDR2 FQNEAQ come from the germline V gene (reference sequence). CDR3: CASSRHLVAGGPNEQFF. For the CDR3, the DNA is TGTGCCAGCAGCCGCCATTTAGTGGCGGGAGGGCCCAATGAGCAGTTCTTC.

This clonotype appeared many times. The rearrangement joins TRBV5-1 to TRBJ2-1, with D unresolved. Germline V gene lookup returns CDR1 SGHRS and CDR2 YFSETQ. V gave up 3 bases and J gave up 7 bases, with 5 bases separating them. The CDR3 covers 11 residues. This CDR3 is CASSSPNEQFF. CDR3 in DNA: TGCGCCAGCAGCTCCCCTAATGAGCAGTTCTTC.

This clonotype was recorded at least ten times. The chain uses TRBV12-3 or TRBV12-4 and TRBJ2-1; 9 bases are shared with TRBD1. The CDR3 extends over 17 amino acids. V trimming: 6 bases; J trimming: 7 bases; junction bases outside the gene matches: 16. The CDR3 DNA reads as TGTGCCAGCAGCTTCACCGCGGGACAGGGTTTGAGTAATGAGCAGTTCTTC. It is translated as CASSFTAGQGLSNEQFF.

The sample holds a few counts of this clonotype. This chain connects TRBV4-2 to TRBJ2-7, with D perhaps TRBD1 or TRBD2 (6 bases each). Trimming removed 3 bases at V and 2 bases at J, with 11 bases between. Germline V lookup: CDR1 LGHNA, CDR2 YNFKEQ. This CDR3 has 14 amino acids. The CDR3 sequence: CASSQAGQAYEQYF. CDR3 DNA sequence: TGTGCCAGCAGCCAGGCGGGACAAGCCTACGAGCAGTACTTC.

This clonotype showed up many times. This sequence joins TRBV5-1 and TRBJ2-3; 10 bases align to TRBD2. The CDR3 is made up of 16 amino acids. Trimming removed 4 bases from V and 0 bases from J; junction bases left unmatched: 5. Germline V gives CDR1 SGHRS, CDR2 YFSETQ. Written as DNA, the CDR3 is TGCGCCAGCAGCGACCTAGCGGGGGATAGCACAGATACGCAGTATTTT. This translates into CASSDLAGDSTDTQYF.

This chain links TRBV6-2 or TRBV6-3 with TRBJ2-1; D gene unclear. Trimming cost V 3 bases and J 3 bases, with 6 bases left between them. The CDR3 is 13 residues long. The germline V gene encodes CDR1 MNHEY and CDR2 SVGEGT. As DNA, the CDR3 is TGTGCCAGCAGTTATAACTTCTACAATGAGCAGTTCTTC. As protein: CASSYNFYNEQFF.

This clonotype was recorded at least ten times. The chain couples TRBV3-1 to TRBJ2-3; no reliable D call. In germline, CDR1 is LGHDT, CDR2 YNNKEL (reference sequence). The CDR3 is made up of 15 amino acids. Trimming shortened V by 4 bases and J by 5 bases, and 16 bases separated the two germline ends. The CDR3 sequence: CASSLRRPHGDTQYF. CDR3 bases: TGTGCCAGCAGCCTAAGGCGCCCCCACGGAGATACGCAGTATTTT.

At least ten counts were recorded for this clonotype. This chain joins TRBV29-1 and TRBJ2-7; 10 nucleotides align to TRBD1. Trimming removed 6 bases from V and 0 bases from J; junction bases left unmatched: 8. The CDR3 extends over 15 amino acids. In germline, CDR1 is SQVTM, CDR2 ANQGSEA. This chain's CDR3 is CSVTGTGDFSYEQYF. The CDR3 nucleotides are TGCAGCGTCACCGGGACAGGGGACTTCTCCTACGAGCAGTACTTC.

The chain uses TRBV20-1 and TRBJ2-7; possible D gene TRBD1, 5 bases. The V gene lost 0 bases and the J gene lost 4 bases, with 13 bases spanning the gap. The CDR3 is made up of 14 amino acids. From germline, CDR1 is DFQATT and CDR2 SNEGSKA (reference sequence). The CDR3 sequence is CSARDNRTIYEQYF. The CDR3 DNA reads TGCAGTGCTAGAGATAACAGGACGATTTACGAGCAGTACTTC.

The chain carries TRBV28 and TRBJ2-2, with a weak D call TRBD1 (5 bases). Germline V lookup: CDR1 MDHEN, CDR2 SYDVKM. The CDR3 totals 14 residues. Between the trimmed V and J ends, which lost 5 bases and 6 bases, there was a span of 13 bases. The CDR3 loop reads CASSPSGWAGELFF. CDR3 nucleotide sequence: TGTGCCAGCAGTCCATCAGGGTGGGCCGGGGAGCTGTTTTTT. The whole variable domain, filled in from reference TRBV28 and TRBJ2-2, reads DVKVTQSSRYLVKRTGEKVFLECVQDMDHENMFWYRQDPGLGLRLIYFSYDVKMKEKGDIPEGYSVSREKKERFSLILESASTNQTSMYLCASSPSGWAGELFFGEGSRLTVL.

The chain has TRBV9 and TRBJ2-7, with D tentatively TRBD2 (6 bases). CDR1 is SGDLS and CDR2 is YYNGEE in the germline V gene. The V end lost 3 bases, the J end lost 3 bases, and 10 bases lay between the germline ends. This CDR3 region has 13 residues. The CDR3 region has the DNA TGTGCCAGCAGCGCGGAGGGCGACTACGAGCAGTACTTC. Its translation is CASSAEGDYEQYF.